This T cell receptor (beta chain) is drawn from a study of T cell responses to AZD1222 COVID-19 vaccine. Generated by immunoSEQ multiplex PCR, the TCRdb table keeps only in-frame clones and is missing some. Of approximately 140,000 clones in the sample, 80% to 95% were seen once. This CDR3 has 16 amino acids. Trimming left V 4 bases short and J 1 base short, with 15 bases between. Germline CDR1 is SGHRS and CDR2 is YFSETQ. This sample comprised peripheral blood, obtained 28 days after the second AZD1222 dose. The J gene is TRBJ1-5, the V gene TRBV5-1; a weak D match, TRBD1 (5 bases). The TCR originated in an adult who received the AZD1222 COVID-19 vaccine. The CDR3 region has the DNA TGCGCCAGCAGCAAAAAACAGGTTTGGAGCAATCAGCCCCAGCATTTT. This gives the protein CASSKKQVWSNQPQHF.